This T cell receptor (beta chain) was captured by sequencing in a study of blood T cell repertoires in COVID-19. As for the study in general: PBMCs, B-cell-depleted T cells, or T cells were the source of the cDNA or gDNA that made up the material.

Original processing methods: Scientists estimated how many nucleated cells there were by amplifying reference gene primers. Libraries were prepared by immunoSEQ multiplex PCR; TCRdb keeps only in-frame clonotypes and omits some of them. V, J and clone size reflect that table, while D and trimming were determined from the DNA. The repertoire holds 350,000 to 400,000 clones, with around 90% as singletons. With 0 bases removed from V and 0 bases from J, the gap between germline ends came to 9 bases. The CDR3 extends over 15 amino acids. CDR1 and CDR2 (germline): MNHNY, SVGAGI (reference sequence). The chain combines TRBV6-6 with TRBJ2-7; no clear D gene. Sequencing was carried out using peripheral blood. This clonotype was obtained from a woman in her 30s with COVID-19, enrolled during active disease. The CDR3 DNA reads TGTGCCAGCAGTTACTCTAAGCTTAGCTCCTACGAGCAGTACTTC. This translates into CASSYSKLSSYEQYF.